One and the same sample provided the 18 T cell receptor beta chains below, sequenced in a study of blood T cell repertoires in COVID-19. Sequencing used immunoSEQ multiplex PCR; TCRdb keeps in-frame clones, though not all of them. This table has around 320,000 clones, around 92% appearing once. The sample comprised PBMCs or T cells enriched from blood (not recorded which). These TCRs come from a woman aged 45-60 years who had been exposed to COVID-19.

The chain has TRBV2 and TRBJ2-7, with D perhaps TRBD2 (6 bases). The germline V gene encodes CDR1 SNHLY and CDR2 FYNNEI. Trimming removed 6 bases at V and 2 bases at J, with 14 bases between. The CDR3 has 14 residues. CDR3 DNA sequence: TGTGCCAGCAGCTGGGCCGGGGGACCCTACGAGCAGTACTTC. It specifies CASSWAGGPYEQYF.

This clone was seen only a few times. The J gene is TRBJ2-7, the V gene TRBV2; possibly TRBD2 for D (6 bases). The germline V gene has CDR1 SNHLY and CDR2 FYNNEI. CDR3 length: 13 amino acids. Between the trimmed V and J ends, which lost 0 bases and 6 bases, there was a span of 9 bases. This CDR3 reads CASSEALGGEQYF. The CDR3 region has the DNA TGTGCCAGCAGTGAAGCGCTGGGGGGCGAGCAGTACTTC. The whole variable domain, remainder taken from reference TRBV2 and TRBJ2-7, is EPEVTQTPSHQVTQMGQEVILRCVPISNHLYFYWYRQILGQKVEFLVSFYNNEISEKSEIFDDQFSVERPDGSNFTLKIRSTKLEDSAMYFCASSEALGGEQYFGPGTRLTVT.

This chain links TRBV28 with TRBJ1-1; 7 bases align to TRBD1. There are 14 residues in the CDR3. The J segment lost 4 bases and the V segment lost 7 bases, leaving 9 bases of the junction unmatched. The germline CDR1 and CDR2 sequences are MDHEN and SYDVKM. The CDR3 is CASTRDRVVTEAFF. The DNA of the CDR3 is TGTGCCAGCACCCGCGACAGGGTGGTCACTGAAGCTTTCTTT.

This clone has just one count. CDR3 region: CASSFVQTEAFF. The DNA of the CDR3 is TGTGCCAGCAGCTTTGTACAGACTGAAGCTTTCTTT. The V call is TRBV13, the J call TRBJ1-1; D ambiguous. Germline CDR1 is PRHDT and CDR2 is FYEKMQ (reference sequence). The CDR3 is 12 residues long. V shed 3 bases and J shed 5 bases, with 7 bases lying between them.

CDR3 sequence (DNA): TGTGCCAGCAGCACTAGACAGGGCGGTAGTAATGAAAAACTGTTTTTT. Translating it yields CASSTRQGGSNEKLFF. The gene calls are TRBV9 and TRBJ1-4; TRBD1 matches at 7 bases. The trim removed 4 bases at V and 4 bases at J, leaving 10 bases unmatched. In germline, CDR1 is SGDLS, CDR2 YYNGEE. There are 16 residues in the CDR3.

This clone has a handful of counts. The rearrangement uses TRBV6-5 and TRBJ1-6, with 7 bases that match TRBD1. The CDR3 has 16 residues. Germline loops: CDR1 MNHEY, CDR2 SVGAGI. The trim removed 3 bases at V and 5 bases at J, leaving 7 bases unmatched. CDR3 nucleotide sequence: TGTGCCAGCAGTTATTCCAGGGGGGCGGATAATTCACCCCTCCACTTT. Amino acids: CASSYSRGADNSPLHF.

V usage is TRBV18 and J usage is TRBJ1-2; D uncertain. Trimming left V 3 bases short and J 3 bases short, with 11 bases between. This CDR3 has 14 amino acids. Germline assignment: CDR1 KGHSH and CDR2 LQKENI. CDR3 in amino acids: CASSPRSSDYGYTF. Written as DNA, the CDR3 is TGTGCCAGCTCACCTCGTTCTTCCGACTATGGCTACACCTTC.

This rearrangement joins TRBV7-9 to TRBJ1-1; possible D gene TRBD1, 6 bases. The CDR3 spans 14 residues. The V and J ends lost 1 base and 2 bases respectively, with 8 bases between them. The germline CDR1 and CDR2 sequences are SEHNR and FQNEAQ (reference sequence). CDR3 DNA: TGTGCCAGCAGCTTAGAAGGGGGAAACACTGAAGCTTTCTTT. Protein sequence: CASSLEGGNTEAFF. Filled out from reference TRBV7-9 and TRBJ1-1, the complete variable domain reads DTGVSQNPRHKITKRGQNVTFRCDPISEHNRLYWYRQTLGQGPEFLTYFQNEAQLEKSRLLSDRFSAERPKGSFSTLEIQRTEQGDSAMYLCASSLEGGNTEAFFGQGTRLTVV.

The rearrangement uses TRBV10-3 and TRBJ2-7, with 7 bases fitting TRBD1. The CDR3 totals 13 residues. Germline assignment: CDR1 ENHRY and CDR2 SYGVKD. V trimming: 10 bases; J trimming: 0 bases; junction bases outside the gene matches: 6. This chain's CDR3 is CATVRDSSYEQYF. CDR3 sequence (DNA): TGTGCCACCGTCCGGGACAGCTCCTACGAGCAGTACTTC.

The genes are TRBV5-1 and TRBJ2-3, with 9 bases matching TRBD1. The CDR3 spans 14 residues. Germline CDR1 is SGHRS and CDR2 is YFSETQ. V gave up 7 bases and J gave up 0 bases; unmatched junction bases: 3. CDR3 sequence: CASRTGESTDTQYF. CDR3 sequence (DNA): TGCGCCAGCCGGACAGGGGAAAGCACAGATACGCAGTATTTT.

The chain uses TRBV2 and TRBJ2-7; a weak D match, TRBD1 (7 bases). The CDR3 extends over 16 amino acids. V gave up 6 bases and J gave up 0 bases, with 18 bases separating them. Germline V gene data show CDR1 as SNHLY and CDR2 as FYNNEI. This CDR3 is CASRAPRDSYSYEQYF. The DNA for the CDR3 is TGTGCCAGCAGAGCACCGCGGGACAGTTACTCCTACGAGCAGTACTTC.

The chain has TRBV19 and TRBJ2-1, with 14 bases matching TRBD2. Germline V CDR1 and CDR2: LNHDA, SQIVND (reference sequence). V shed 1 base, J shed 7 bases, and the junction held 6 bases outside the gene matches. The CDR3 sequence is 17 residues long. Here the CDR3 reads CASSIARLAGGLNEQFF. The CDR3 DNA reads as TGTGCCAGTAGTATAGCCAGACTAGCGGGGGGGCTAAATGAGCAGTTCTTC.

The chain employs TRBV2 and TRBJ2-1; D perhaps matches TRBD1 (6 bases). Trimming took 3 bases from V and 1 from J, leaving 16 bases between them. CDR1 SNHLY and CDR2 FYNNEI come from the germline V gene. The CDR3 has 17 residues. CDR3 in amino acids: CASSEKYRVESYNEQFF. CDR3 sequence (DNA): TGTGCCAGCAGTGAGAAATACAGGGTGGAATCCTACAATGAGCAGTTCTTC.

This clone came up once. This chain joins TRBV10-1 and TRBJ1-2; 8 positions agree with TRBD1. The CDR3 runs to 12 residues. V lost 8 bases, J lost 6 bases, and 5 bases stayed unmatched. Germline V CDR1 and CDR2: WNHNN, SYGVQD (reference sequence). The CDR3 nucleotides read TGCGCCAGCGAGGACAGGGCAGATGGCTACACCTTC. Translating gives CASEDRADGYTF.

The CDR3 sequence: CASSPPGQGFEAFF. DNA of the CDR3: TGCGCCAGCAGCCCCCCGGGACAGGGATTTGAAGCTTTCTTT. V usage is TRBV5-1 and J usage is TRBJ1-1; 9 positions agree with TRBD1. V trimming: 4 bases; J trimming: 7 bases; junction bases outside the gene matches: 8. In germline, CDR1 is SGHRS, CDR2 YFSETQ. The CDR3 has 14 residues.

The chain couples TRBV6-5 to TRBJ1-5; TRBD1 agrees at 7 bases. Losses at the gene ends were 10 bases for V and 7 bases for J; bases not matched to a gene: 13. The germline CDR1 and CDR2 sequences are MNHEY and SVGAGI. CDR3 length equals 14 residues. The CDR3 here is CATSENTGEQPQHF. The DNA of the CDR3 is TGTGCCACCTCCGAGAACACAGGGGAACAGCCCCAGCATTTT.

V and J are TRBV11-1 and TRBJ2-2; D gene unclear. Trimming shortened V by 1 base and J by 1 base, and 7 bases separated the two germline ends. The CDR3 spans 15 residues. CDR1 and CDR2 from the germline V gene are SGHAT and FQDESV (reference sequence). CDR3 nucleotides: TGTGCCAGCAGCTTAGGAGCTCTGAACACCGGGGAGCTGTTTTTT. It codes for CASSLGALNTGELFF.

The J gene is TRBJ2-1, the V gene TRBV7-9; a weak D match, TRBD2 (5 bases). This CDR3 contains 13 residues. Trimming pared 5 bases from V and 6 bases from J, leaving 11 bases between. From germline, CDR1 is SEHNR and CDR2 FQNEAQ (reference sequence). The CDR3 protein is CASSPRTVNEQFF. The CDR3 DNA follows: TGTGCCAGCAGCCCCCGGACTGTCAATGAGCAGTTCTTC. Filled out from reference TRBV7-9 and TRBJ2-1, the complete variable domain reads DTGVSQNPRHKITKRGQNVTFRCDPISEHNRLYWYRQTLGQGPEFLTYFQNEAQLEKSRLLSDRFSAERPKGSFSTLEIQRTEQGDSAMYLCASSPRTVNEQFFGPGTRLTVL.